Given below is one T cell receptor beta chain in context. Treatment given: oral pan-JAK inhibitor, 5-10 mg twice daily. Samples from alopecia areata patients were lesional scalp punch biopsies and peripheral blood. The entry originates in a study of CD8+ T cells in alopecia areata. Whole-study context: Treated patients received oral tofacitinib, 5 to 10 mg twice daily.

J lost 3 bases, V lost 7 bases, and 14 bases had no gene match. Germline V gene lookup returns CDR1 SGHDT and CDR2 YYEEEE. The CDR3 consists of 17 residues. Reverse transcription of extracted RNA yielded cDNA, which provided the sequencing template. Libraries were prepared by immunoSEQ multiplex PCR; TCRdb keeps only in-frame clonotypes and omits some of them. The repertoire holds about 120,000 clones, with around 50% as singletons. The receptor was isolated from a human donor with alopecia areata. This chain links TRBV5-6 with TRBJ2-7, with TRBD1 matching 12 bases. Sequencing was performed on CD8+ T cells sorted from blood, taken at week 24, from a patient treated with tofacitinib. The CDR3 protein is CASDRDRGLPTHYEQYF. The CDR3 DNA follows: TGTGCCAGCGACCGGGACAGGGGGCTACCCACCCACTACGAGCAGTACTTC.